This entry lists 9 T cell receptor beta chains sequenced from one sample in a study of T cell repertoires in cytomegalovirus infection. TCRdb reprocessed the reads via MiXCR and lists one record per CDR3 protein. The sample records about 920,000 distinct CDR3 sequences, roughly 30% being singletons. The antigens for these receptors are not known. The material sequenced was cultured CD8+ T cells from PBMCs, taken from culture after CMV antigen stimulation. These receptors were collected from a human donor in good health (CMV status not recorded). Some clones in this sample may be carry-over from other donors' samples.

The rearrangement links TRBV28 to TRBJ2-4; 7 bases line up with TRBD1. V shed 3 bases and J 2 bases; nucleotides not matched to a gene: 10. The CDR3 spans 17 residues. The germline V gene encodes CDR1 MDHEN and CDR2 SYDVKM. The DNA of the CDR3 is TGTGCCAGCAGTTTCTTGGCGCAGGGGGTAACCAAAAACATTCAGTACTTC. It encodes CASSFLAQGVTKNIQYF.

CDR3 residues: CASSIFRSRDSASDSGYTF. The DNA for the CDR3 is TGTGCCAGTAGTATATTTAGATCTCGGGACAGCGCATCCGATAGCGGCTACACCTTC. The chain has TRBV19 and TRBJ1-2; 7 bases match TRBD1. J was trimmed by 8 bases and V by 2 bases; bases with no gene match: 23. CDR3 length: 19 amino acids. Germline loops: CDR1 LNHDA, CDR2 SQIVND (reference sequence).

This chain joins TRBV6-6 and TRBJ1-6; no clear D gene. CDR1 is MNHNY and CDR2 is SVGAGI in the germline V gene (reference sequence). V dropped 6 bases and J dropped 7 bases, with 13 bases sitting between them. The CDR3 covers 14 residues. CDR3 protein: CASSGVGSNSPLHF. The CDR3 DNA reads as TGTGCCAGCAGCGGCGTAGGGTCGAATTCACCCCTCCACTTT.

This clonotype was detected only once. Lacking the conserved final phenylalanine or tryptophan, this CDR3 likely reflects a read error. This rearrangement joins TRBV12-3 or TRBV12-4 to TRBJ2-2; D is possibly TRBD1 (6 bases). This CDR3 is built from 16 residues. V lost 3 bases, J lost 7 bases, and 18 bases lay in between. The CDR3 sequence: CASSLTGQWEGGELFL. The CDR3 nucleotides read TGTGCCAGCAGTTTGACAGGTCAATGGGAAGGCGGGGAGCTGTTTCTT.

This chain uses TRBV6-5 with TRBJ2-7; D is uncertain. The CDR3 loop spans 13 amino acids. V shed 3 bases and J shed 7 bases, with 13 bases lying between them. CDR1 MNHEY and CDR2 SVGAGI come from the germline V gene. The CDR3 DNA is TGTGCCAGCAGTTATGCCATCACCGGGGAGCAGTACTTC. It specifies CASSYAITGEQYF.

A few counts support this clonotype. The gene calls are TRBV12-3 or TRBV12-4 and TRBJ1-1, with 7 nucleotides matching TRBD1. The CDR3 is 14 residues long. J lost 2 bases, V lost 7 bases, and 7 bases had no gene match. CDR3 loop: CASTPDRRNTEAFF. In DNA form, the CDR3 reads TGTGCCAGCACCCCGGACAGGCGAAACACTGAAGCTTTCTTT.

Here the CDR3 reads CASSSSFSGETQYF. CDR3 coding DNA: TGTGCCAGCAGCTCTTCCTTTTCAGGGGAGACCCAGTACTTC. The chain uses TRBV11-3 and TRBJ2-5; possible D gene TRBD1, 5 bases. V lost 4 bases to trimming and J lost 5 bases, with 14 bases between them. The CDR3 extends over 14 amino acids. Germline CDR1 reads SGHNT; CDR2 reads YENEEA.

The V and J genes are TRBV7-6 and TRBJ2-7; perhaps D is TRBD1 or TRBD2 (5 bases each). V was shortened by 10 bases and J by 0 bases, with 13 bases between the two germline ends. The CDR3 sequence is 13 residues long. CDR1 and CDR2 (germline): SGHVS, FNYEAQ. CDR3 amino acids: CATWGPSSYEQYV. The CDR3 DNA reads TGTGCCACCTGGGGACCGAGCTCCTACGAGCAGTACGTC.

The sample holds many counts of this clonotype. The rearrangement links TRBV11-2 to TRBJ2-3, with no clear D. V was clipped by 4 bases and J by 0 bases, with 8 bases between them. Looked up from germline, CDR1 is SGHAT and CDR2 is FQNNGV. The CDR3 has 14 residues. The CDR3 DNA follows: TGTGCCAGCAGCTACGTTGACAGCACAGATACGCAGTATTTT. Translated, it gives CASSYVDSTDTQYF.